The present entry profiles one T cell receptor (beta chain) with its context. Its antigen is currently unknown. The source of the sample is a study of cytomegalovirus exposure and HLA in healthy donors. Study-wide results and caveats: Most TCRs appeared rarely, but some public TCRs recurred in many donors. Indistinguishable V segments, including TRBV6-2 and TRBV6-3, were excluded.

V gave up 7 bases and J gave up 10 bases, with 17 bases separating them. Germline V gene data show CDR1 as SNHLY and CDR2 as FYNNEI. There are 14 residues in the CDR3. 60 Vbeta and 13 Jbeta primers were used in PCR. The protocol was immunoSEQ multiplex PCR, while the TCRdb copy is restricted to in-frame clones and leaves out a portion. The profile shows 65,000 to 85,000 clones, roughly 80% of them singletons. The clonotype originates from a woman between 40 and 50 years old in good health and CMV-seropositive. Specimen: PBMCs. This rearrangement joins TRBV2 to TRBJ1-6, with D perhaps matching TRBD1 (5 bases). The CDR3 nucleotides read TGTGCCAGCATCAAAAGGAGGGGAGGATCACCCCTCCACTTT. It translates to CASIKRRGGSPLHF.